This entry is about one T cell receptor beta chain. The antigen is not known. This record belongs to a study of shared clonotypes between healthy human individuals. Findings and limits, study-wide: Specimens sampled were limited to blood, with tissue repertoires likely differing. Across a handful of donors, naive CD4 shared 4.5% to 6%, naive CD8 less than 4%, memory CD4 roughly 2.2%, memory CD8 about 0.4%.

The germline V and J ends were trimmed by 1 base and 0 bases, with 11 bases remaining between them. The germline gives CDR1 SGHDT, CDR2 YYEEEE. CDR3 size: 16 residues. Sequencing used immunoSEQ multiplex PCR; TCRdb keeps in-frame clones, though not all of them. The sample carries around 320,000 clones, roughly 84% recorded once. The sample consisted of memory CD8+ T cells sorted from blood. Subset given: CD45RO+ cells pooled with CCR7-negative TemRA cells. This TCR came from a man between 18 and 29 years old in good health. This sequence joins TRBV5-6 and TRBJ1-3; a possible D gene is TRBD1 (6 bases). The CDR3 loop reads CASSLRGAYSGNTIYF. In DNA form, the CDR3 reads TGTGCCAGCAGCTTGAGGGGGGCCTACTCTGGAAACACCATATATTTT.